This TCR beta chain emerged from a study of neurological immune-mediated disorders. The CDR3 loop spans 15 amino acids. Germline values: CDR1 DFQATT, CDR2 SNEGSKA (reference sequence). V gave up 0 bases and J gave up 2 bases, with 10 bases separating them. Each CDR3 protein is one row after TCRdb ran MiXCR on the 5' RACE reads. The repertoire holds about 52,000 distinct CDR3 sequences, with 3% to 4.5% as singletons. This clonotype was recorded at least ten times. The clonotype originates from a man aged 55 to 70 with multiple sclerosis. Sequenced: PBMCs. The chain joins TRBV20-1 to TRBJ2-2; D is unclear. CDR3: CSARDLTFNTGELFF. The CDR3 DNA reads TGCAGTGCTAGAGATCTCACGTTTAACACCGGGGAGCTGTTTTTT.